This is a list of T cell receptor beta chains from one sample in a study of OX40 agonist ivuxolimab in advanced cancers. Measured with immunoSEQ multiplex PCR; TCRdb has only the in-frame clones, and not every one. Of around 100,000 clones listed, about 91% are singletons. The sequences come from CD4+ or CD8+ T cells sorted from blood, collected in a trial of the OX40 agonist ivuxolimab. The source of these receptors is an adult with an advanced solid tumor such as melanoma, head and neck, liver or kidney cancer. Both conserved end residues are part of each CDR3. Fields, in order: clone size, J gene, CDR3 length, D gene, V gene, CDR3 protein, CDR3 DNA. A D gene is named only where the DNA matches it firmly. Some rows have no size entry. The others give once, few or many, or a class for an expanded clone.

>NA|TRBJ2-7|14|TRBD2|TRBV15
CATSDPGTRGEQYF
TGTGCCACCAGCGATCCCGGGACTAGGGGCGAGCAGTACTTC
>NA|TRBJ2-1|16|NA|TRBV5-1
CASSPPGIGSYNEQFF
TGCGCCAGCAGTCCTCCGGGGATTGGGTCCTACAATGAGCAGTTCTTC
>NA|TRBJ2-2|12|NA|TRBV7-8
CASSFFSGELFF
TGTGCCAGCAGCTTCTTTAGCGGGGAGCTGTTTTTT
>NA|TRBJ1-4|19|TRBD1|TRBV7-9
CASSRHYYRGRSTNEKLFF
TGTGCCAGCAGCCGTCATTATTACAGGGGAAGGAGCACTAATGAAAAACTGTTTTTT
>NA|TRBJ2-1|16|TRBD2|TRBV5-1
CASSPIGSGINFEQFF
TGCGCCAGCAGCCCTATAGGGAGCGGGATTAATTTTGAGCAGTTCTTC
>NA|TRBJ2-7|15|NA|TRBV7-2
CASSLGRGSFYEQYF
TGTGCCAGCAGCTTAGGCCGAGGGTCCTTTTACGAGCAGTACTTC
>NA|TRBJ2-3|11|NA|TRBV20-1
CSAGNTDTQYF
TGCAGTGCTGGCAACACAGATACGCAGTATTTT
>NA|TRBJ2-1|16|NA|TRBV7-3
CASSLRTAGTNNEQFF
TGTGCCAGCAGCTTAAGGACGGCGGGGACCAACAATGAGCAGTTCTTC
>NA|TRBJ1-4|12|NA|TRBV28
CATRGSNEKLFF
TGTGCCACTCGGGGATCTAATGAAAAACTGTTTTTT
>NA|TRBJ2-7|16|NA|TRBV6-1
CASSEDYRVGAYEQYF
TGTGCCAGCAGTGAAGACTACAGGGTGGGGGCCTACGAGCAGTACTTC
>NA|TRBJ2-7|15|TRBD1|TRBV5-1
CASSDRDRGSYEQYF
TGCGCCAGCAGCGACCGGGACAGGGGCTCCTACGAGCAGTACTTC
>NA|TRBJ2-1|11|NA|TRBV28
CASSLGREQFF
TGTGCCAGCAGTTTAGGACGGGAGCAGTTCTTC
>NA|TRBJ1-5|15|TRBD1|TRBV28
CASSLGQVQSQPQHF
TGTGCCAGCAGTTTGGGACAGGTCCAATCTCAGCCCCAGCATTTT
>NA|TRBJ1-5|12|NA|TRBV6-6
CASQGSNQPQHF
TGTGCCAGCCAGGGGTCAAATCAGCCCCAGCATTTT
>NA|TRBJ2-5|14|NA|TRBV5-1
CASSFPSGQETQYF
TGCGCCAGCAGCTTTCCCAGCGGCCAAGAGACCCAGTACTTC
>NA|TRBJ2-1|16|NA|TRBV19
CASSAIAEDPYNEQFF
TGTGCCAGTAGTGCGATAGCGGAGGACCCCTACAATGAGCAGTTCTTC
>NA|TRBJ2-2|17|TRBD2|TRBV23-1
CASSQPGLAGATGELFF
TGCGCCAGCAGTCAACCGGGACTAGCGGGAGCCACCGGGGAGCTGTTTTTT
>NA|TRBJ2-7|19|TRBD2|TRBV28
CASSESITGLAGVVYEQYF
TGTGCCAGCAGCGAATCAATCACTGGACTAGCGGGAGTTGTCTACGAGCAGTACTTC
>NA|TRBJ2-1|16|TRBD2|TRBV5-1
CASSVGLAGGYNEQFF
TGCGCCAGCAGCGTTGGACTAGCGGGAGGGTACAATGAGCAGTTCTTC
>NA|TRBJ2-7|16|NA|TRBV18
CASSRDHSNLLREQYF
TGTGCCAGCTCACGCGACCACAGTAACCTCCTACGAGAGCAGTACTTC
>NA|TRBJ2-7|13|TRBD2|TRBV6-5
CATRGEGSYEQYF
TGTGCCACCAGAGGGGAGGGTTCCTACGAGCAGTACTTC
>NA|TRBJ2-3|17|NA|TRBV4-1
CASSQRGALAGPDTQYF
TGCGCCAGCAGCCAACGGGGTGCGTTAGCAGGCCCAGATACGCAGTATTTT
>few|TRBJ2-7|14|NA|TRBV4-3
CASSQDHGIYEQYF
TGCGCCAGCAGCCAAGATCACGGGATCTACGAGCAGTACTTC
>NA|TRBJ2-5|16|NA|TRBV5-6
CASSLGGSYPQETQYF
TGTGCCAGCAGCTTGGGGGGTAGTTACCCTCAAGAGACCCAGTACTTC
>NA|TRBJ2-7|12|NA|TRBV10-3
CAISVVGGEQYF
TGTGCCATCAGTGTCGTAGGGGGGGAGCAGTACTTC
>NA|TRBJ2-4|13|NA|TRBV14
CASSQDQRTQQYF
TGTGCCAGCAGCCAAGATCAGAGGACCCAGCAGTACTTC
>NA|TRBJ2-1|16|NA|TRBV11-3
CASSSTLLSSYNEQFF
TGTGCCAGCAGCTCAACGCTCCTAAGCTCCTACAATGAGCAGTTCTTC
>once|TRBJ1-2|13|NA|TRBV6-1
CASSNEADSGYTF
TGTGCCAGCAGTAACGAGGCGGACAGCGGCTACACCTTC
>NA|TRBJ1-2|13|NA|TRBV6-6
CASSGQGSRGYTF
TGTGCCAGCAGTGGGCAGGGATCGAGAGGCTACACCTTC
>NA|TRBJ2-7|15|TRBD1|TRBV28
CASSLGAGQAYEQYF
TGTGCCAGCAGTTTAGGCGCTGGACAGGCCTACGAGCAGTACTTC
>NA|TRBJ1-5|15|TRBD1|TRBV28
CASRAGTGGNQPQHF
TGTGCCAGCAGGGCCGGGACAGGGGGAAACCAGCCCCAGCATTTT
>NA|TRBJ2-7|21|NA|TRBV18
CASSPARGGQGVAGGPYEQYF
TGTGCCAGCTCGCCCGCCCGGGGGGGACAGGGTGTCGCGGGAGGTCCTTACGAGCAGTACTTC
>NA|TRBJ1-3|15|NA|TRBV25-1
CASSEAGGAGNTIYF
TGTGCCAGCAGTGAGGCTGGAGGGGCTGGAAACACCATATATTTT
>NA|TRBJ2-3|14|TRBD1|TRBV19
CASSMGQGADTQYF
TGTGCCAGTAGTATGGGACAGGGGGCCGATACGCAGTATTTT
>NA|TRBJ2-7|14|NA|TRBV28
CAITGQLKVGEQYF
TGTGCCATAACTGGCCAGTTAAAAGTTGGGGAGCAGTACTTC
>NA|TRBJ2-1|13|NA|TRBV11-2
CASSLNSPDGQFF
TGTGCCAGCAGCTTAAACTCCCCGGATGGGCAGTTCTTC
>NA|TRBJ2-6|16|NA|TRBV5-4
CASLGWASSGANVLTF
TGTGCCAGCCTGGGCTGGGCCAGCTCTGGGGCCAACGTCCTGACTTTC
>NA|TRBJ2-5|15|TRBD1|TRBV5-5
CASSPLSGGQETQYF
TGTGCCAGCAGCCCCCTCTCAGGGGGTCAAGAGACCCAGTACTTC
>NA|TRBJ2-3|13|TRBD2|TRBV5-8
CASSLSGGDTQYF
TGTGCCAGCAGCTTATCCGGGGGGGATACGCAGTATTTT
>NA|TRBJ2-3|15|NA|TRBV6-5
CASSYRASGTDTQYF
TGTGCCAGCAGTTACAGGGCTAGCGGCACAGATACGCAGTATTTT
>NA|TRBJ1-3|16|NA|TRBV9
CASSVGAVGAGNTIYF
TGTGCCAGCAGCGTAGGGGCCGTGGGGGCTGGAAACACCATATATTTT
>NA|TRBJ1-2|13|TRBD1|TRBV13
CASSWDRGPGYTF
TGTGCCAGCAGCTGGGACAGGGGGCCTGGCTACACCTTC
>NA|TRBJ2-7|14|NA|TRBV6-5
CASSRQADSYEQYF
TGTGCCAGCAGTCGACAGGCAGACTCCTACGAGCAGTACTTC
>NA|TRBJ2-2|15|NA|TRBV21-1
CASSKAPDGYGELFF
TGTGCCAGCAGCAAAGCTCCGGACGGATACGGGGAGCTGTTTTTT
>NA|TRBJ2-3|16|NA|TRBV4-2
CASSPLAQTSTDTQYF
TGTGCCAGCAGCCCTCTAGCGCAAACTAGCACAGATACGCAGTATTTT
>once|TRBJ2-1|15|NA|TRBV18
CASSEGNTRVNEQFF
TGTGCCAGCTCAGAAGGGAACACCAGGGTCAATGAGCAGTTCTTC
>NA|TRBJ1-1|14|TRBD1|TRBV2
CASSDRTGNTEAFF
TGTGCCAGCAGTGACCGGACAGGTAACACTGAAGCTTTCTTT
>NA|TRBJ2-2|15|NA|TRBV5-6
CASSLGPGGAGELFF
TGTGCCAGCAGCTTGGGTCCCGGGGGCGCCGGGGAGCTGTTTTTT
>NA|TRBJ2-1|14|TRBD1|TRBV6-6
CASSSGTGMREQFF
TGTGCCAGCAGTTCCGGGACAGGGATGAGGGAGCAGTTCTTC
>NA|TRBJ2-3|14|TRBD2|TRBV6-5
CATGTRMPVGTQYF
TGTGCCACCGGGACTAGAATGCCGGTCGGTACGCAGTATTTT
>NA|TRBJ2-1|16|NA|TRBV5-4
CASSLSSAAAYNEQFF
TGTGCCAGCAGCTTGAGTTCGGCGGCAGCCTACAATGAGCAGTTCTTC